This TCR beta chain was documented in a study of T cell repertoires in cytomegalovirus infection. Regarding the study as a whole: CMV-specific TCR beta clonotypes restricted by HLA-C dominated the ex vivo response.

V was clipped by 6 bases and J by 2 bases; unmatched bases: 5. Germline V CDR1 and CDR2: MNHEY, SMNVEV (reference sequence). The CDR3 totals 15 residues. This clonotype was seen repeatedly, ten times or more. Its antigen is undetermined. One entry per CDR3 protein results from TCRdb running MiXCR on the reads. The repertoire includes under 150,000 distinct CDR3 sequences, roughly a quarter of them detected once, and about 37% sits in the top ten. The chain joins TRBV27 to TRBJ2-7; 12 nucleotides match TRBD2. The sample comprised PBMCs, sequenced either directly or after in vitro stimulation (not recorded which). The receptor comes from a human donor in good health (CMV status not recorded). Some clones in this sample may be carry-over from other donors' samples. The CDR3 loop is CASSTSGRYTYEQYF. CDR3 coding DNA: TGTGCCAGCAGCACTAGCGGGAGGTATACCTACGAGCAGTACTTC.